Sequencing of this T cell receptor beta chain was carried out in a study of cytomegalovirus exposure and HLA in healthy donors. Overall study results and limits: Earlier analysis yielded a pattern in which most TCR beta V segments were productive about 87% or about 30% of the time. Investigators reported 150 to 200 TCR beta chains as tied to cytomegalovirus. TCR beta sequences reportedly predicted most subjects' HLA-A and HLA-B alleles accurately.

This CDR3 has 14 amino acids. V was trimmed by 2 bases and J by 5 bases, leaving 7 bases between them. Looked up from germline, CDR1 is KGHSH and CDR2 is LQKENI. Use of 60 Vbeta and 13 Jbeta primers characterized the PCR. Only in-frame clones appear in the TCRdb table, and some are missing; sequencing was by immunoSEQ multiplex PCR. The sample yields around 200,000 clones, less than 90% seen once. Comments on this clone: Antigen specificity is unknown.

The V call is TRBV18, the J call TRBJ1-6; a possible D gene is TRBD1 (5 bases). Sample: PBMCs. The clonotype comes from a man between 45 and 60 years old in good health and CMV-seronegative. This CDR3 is CASSPSGNNSPLHF. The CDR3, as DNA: TGTGCCAGCTCACCATCAGGGAATAATTCACCCCTCCACTTT.